This T cell receptor (beta chain) comes out of a study of T cell repertoires in cytomegalovirus infection. This CDR3 has 15 amino acids. Germline values: CDR1 LGHNA, CDR2 YSLEER. V shed 0 bases and J shed 5 bases, with 11 bases lying between them. Via MiXCR, TCRdb re-called the reads, giving one row per CDR3 protein. The sample lists about 920,000 distinct CDR3 sequences, around 29% occurring once. Notes on the study in general: CMV-specific TCR beta clonotypes restricted by HLA-C were the ones dominating the ex vivo response. Cumulative frequency of public TCR beta families picked out carriers of CMV plus the relevant HLA.

Concerning this clonotype itself: Its antigen is not identified.

This TCR was sampled from a human donor in good health (CMV status not recorded). Some clones in this sample may be carry-over from other donors' samples. The sequences come from cultured CD8+ T cells from PBMCs, collected from culture after CMV antigen stimulation. V and J are TRBV4-3 and TRBJ2-1, with no clear D. The CDR3 loop is CASSQDYATNNEQFF. The CDR3 DNA sequence: TGCGCCAGCAGCCAAGATTACGCTACCAACAATGAGCAGTTCTTC.